Below are 26 T cell receptor beta chains sequenced from a single sample in a study of T cell responses to AZD1222 COVID-19 vaccine. TCRdb's table, derived via immunoSEQ multiplex PCR, lists solely in-frame clones and lacks some. The table includes 95,000 to 150,000 clones, around 91% detected once. The sample consisted of peripheral blood, taken on day 0 of AZD1222 vaccination. These receptors were collected from an adult in good health.

The chain couples TRBV6-5 to TRBJ2-1; possible D gene TRBD1, 6 bases. The V and J ends lost 7 bases and 0 bases respectively, with 13 bases between them. The germline V gene has CDR1 MNHEY and CDR2 SVGAGI. The CDR3 runs 15 residues. Written as DNA, the CDR3 is TGTGCCAGCAACCACAGGGTGTACTCCTACAATGAGCAGTTCTTC. It codes for CASNHRVYSYNEQFF.

CDR3 nucleotides: TGTGCCATCAGTGAGTCGTCAGATTCCGGCTACACCTTC. Translation: CAISESSDSGYTF. The V gene is TRBV10-3, the J gene TRBJ1-2; D is ambiguous. This CDR3 region has 13 residues. V was shortened by 0 bases and J by 8 bases, with 10 bases between the two germline ends. Germline loops: CDR1 ENHRY, CDR2 SYGVKD.

V usage is TRBV5-1 and J usage is TRBJ2-3; 10 positions match TRBD2. Germline CDR1 SGHRS, CDR2 YFSETQ. With 4 bases clipped from V and 5 bases from J, the junction kept 10 bases outside the gene matches. This CDR3 has 16 residues. The DNA for the CDR3 is TGCGCCAGCAGCGAAGGACTAGCGGAGGAAGTAGATACGCAGTATTTT. Translation gives CASSEGLAEEVDTQYF. Supplemented by reference TRBV5-1 and TRBJ2-3, the full variable domain reads KAGVTQTPRYLIKTRGQQVTLSCSPISGHRSVSWYQQTPGQGLQFLFEYFSETQRNKGNFPGRFSGRQFSNSRSEMNVSTLELGDSALYLCASSEGLAEEVDTQYFGPGTRLTVL.

The chain couples TRBV4-3 to TRBJ1-1; a weak D match, TRBD1 (5 bases). CDR1 and CDR2 from the germline V gene are LGHNA and YSLEER. V dropped 6 bases and J dropped 1 base, with 9 bases sitting between them. The CDR3 has 13 amino acids. The CDR3 DNA is TGCGCCAGCAGATCTACAGGGAACACTGAAGCTTTCTTT. The encoded protein is CASRSTGNTEAFF.

The chain employs TRBV4-3 and TRBJ2-1; 8 positions agree with TRBD1. V lost 0 bases and J lost 7; bases outside the gene matches: 8. Per the germline V gene, CDR1 is LGHNA and CDR2 is YSLEER. The CDR3 sequence is 16 residues long. CDR3 coding DNA: TGCGCCAGCAGCCAAGATTACGGACAGGGTTTTAATGAGCAGTTCTTC. It translates to CASSQDYGQGFNEQFF.

CDR3 DNA: TGTGCCAGCAGCACCTCGGACAGGGGGCTTTTTAACACTGAAGCTTTCTTT. It yields the protein CASSTSDRGLFNTEAFF. V usage is TRBV21-1 and J usage is TRBJ1-1; no DNA check was done on the table's D call, TRBD1. TRBV21-1 is a listed pseudogene. The CDR3 is 17 amino acids.

This clone appeared a single time. The chain carries TRBV10-3 and TRBJ2-1, with D unclear. Trimming took off 0 bases at V and 7 bases at J, with 7 bases between the two ends. The germline V gene has CDR1 ENHRY and CDR2 SYGVKD. The length of the CDR3 is 13 residues. The CDR3 bases are TGTGCCATCAGTGAGTCGAAGGAAAATGAGCAGTTCTTC. It specifies CAISESKENEQFF.

The chain has TRBV5-1 and TRBJ2-5; the D gene could be TRBD1 or TRBD2 (5 bases each). Trimming cost V 0 bases and J 4 bases, with 13 bases left between them. Per germline, CDR1 SGHRS and CDR2 YFSETQ. The CDR3 spans 15 residues. This CDR3 is CASSLGGILGETQYF. The CDR3 DNA follows: TGCGCCAGCAGCTTGGGGGGGATTTTGGGAGAGACCCAGTACTTC.

The genes are TRBV10-3 and TRBJ1-4; D remains ambiguous. The CDR3 extends over 12 amino acids. Trimming took off 4 bases at V and 5 bases at J, with 5 bases between the two ends. Germline CDR1 ENHRY, CDR2 SYGVKD. The DNA for the CDR3 is TGTGCCATCAGTGTAGGAAATGAAAAACTGTTTTTT. Its translation is CAISVGNEKLFF.

The V and J genes are TRBV6-5 and TRBJ2-3, with no clear D. Germline lookup yields CDR1 MNHEY and CDR2 SVGAGI. V was trimmed by 6 bases and J by 2 bases, leaving 12 bases between them. The CDR3 is made up of 14 amino acids. The CDR3 sequence is CASSSGEVTDTQYF. The DNA for the CDR3 is TGTGCCAGCAGCTCAGGAGAGGTCACAGATACGCAGTATTTT.

The chain couples TRBV28 to TRBJ1-2; 9 positions agree with TRBD1. Germline CDR1 is MDHEN and CDR2 is SYDVKM. Trimming cost V 5 bases and J 8 bases; bases outside gene matches: 6. CDR3 length: 13 residues. In DNA form, the CDR3 reads TGTGCCAGCAGTGGGACAGGGACGGGGGGCTACACCTTC. Amino acids: CASSGTGTGGYTF.

V usage is TRBV7-8 and J usage is TRBJ2-2; D is ambiguous. V gave up 8 bases and J gave up 1 base, with 11 bases separating them. In germline, CDR1 is SGHVS, CDR2 FQNEAQ. The CDR3 has 14 residues. The CDR3 DNA reads as TGTGCCAGCGGCAGGACCCAGAACACCGGGGAGCTGTTTTTT. It is translated as CASGRTQNTGELFF.

The V and J genes are TRBV7-9 and TRBJ1-4; tentative D call: TRBD1 (6 bases). The germline V gene has CDR1 SEHNR and CDR2 FQNEAQ (reference sequence). V was cut by 5 bases and J by 0 bases, with 10 bases left in between. CDR3 length equals 15 residues. CDR3 region: CASSPDRTTNEKLFF. In DNA, the CDR3 is TGTGCCAGCAGCCCCGACAGGACAACTAATGAAAAACTGTTTTTT.

The chain combines TRBV6-5 with TRBJ2-7, with TRBD1 identical over 9 bases. The germline gives CDR1 MNHEY, CDR2 SVGAGI. This CDR3 contains 15 residues. Trimming removed 0 bases from V and 3 bases from J; junction bases left unmatched: 3. The CDR3 DNA reads TGTGCCAGCAGTTACTCGGCGGGACAGGGCTACGAGCAGTACTTC. This encodes CASSYSAGQGYEQYF.

The V and J genes are TRBV5-6 and TRBJ2-2; 7 nucleotides align to TRBD1. Germline CDR1 reads SGHDT; CDR2 reads YYEEEE. Trimming cost V 1 base and J 1 base; bases outside gene matches: 4. This CDR3 has 16 amino acids. Written as DNA, the CDR3 is TGTGCCAGCAGCTTGAGGGGGCGCGGGAACACCGGGGAGCTGTTTTTT. Residues: CASSLRGRGNTGELFF. Filled out from reference TRBV5-6 and TRBJ2-2, the complete variable domain reads DAGVTQSPTHLIKTRGQQVTLRCSPKSGHDTVSWYQQALGQGPQFIFQYYEEEERQRGNFPDRFSGHQFPNYSSELNVNALLLGDSALYLCASSLRGRGNTGELFFGEGSRLTVL.

This chain uses TRBV5-1 with TRBJ2-2, with 7 nucleotides matching TRBD1. The CDR3 extends over 14 amino acids. V gave up 0 bases and J gave up 6 bases; unmatched junction bases: 2. Germline V gene lookup returns CDR1 SGHRS and CDR2 YFSETQ. The CDR3 bases are TGCGCCAGCAGCTTGGGGACAGGCTCCGGGGAGCTGTTTTTT. Translated, it gives CASSLGTGSGELFF.

This clone was seen a single time. This chain links TRBV9 with TRBJ2-1, with D tentatively TRBD1 or TRBD2 (5 bases each). Per germline, CDR1 SGDLS and CDR2 YYNGEE. V was cut by 0 bases and J by 6 bases, with 10 bases left in between. This CDR3 is 14 amino acids long. The CDR3 is CASSVDGTPNEQFF. Written as DNA, the CDR3 is TGTGCCAGCAGCGTAGATGGGACCCCCAATGAGCAGTTCTTC.

The chain joins TRBV18 to TRBJ1-3, with a weak D call TRBD1 (5 bases). The length of the CDR3 is 16 residues. V dropped 3 bases and J dropped 0 bases, with 12 bases sitting between them. Germline V lookup: CDR1 KGHSH, CDR2 LQKENI. The CDR3 spells CASSPGTVSSGNTIYF. CDR3 coding DNA: TGTGCCAGCTCACCTGGGACGGTATCCTCTGGAAACACCATATATTTT.

CDR3 in amino acids: CAGGGTGTNYTF. CDR3 in DNA: TGTGCGGGCGGCGGGACAGGGACAAACTACACCTTC. The chain combines TRBV19 with TRBJ1-2; 9 bases line up with TRBD1. From germline, CDR1 is LNHDA and CDR2 SQIVND (reference sequence). The CDR3 has 12 amino acids.

The J gene is TRBJ1-2, the V gene TRBV25-1; TRBD1 might be the D (6 bases). The CDR3 covers 13 residues. From germline, CDR1 is MGHDK and CDR2 SYGVNS. Trimming left V 10 bases short and J 7 bases short, with 19 bases between. The CDR3 region is CATSPPGHFGYTF. DNA for the CDR3: TGTGCCACCAGCCCTCCGGGACACTTTGGCTACACCTTC.

The V gene is TRBV6-5, the J gene TRBJ1-1, with no clear D. This CDR3 has 13 residues. In germline, CDR1 is MNHEY, CDR2 SVGAGI. V gave up 0 bases and J gave up 3 bases, with 5 bases separating them. CDR3 DNA sequence: TGTGCCAGCAGTTACTCCTTCGACACTGAAGCTTTCTTT. Translated: CASSYSFDTEAFF.

The J gene is TRBJ2-5, the V gene TRBV7-2, with D possibly matching TRBD1 (6 bases). In germline, CDR1 is SGHTA, CDR2 FQGNSA. V lost 4 bases, J lost 4 bases, and 16 bases lay in between. The CDR3 loop spans 15 amino acids. The CDR3 loop reads CASSSGLRGGETQYF. The CDR3 nucleotides are TGTGCCAGCAGCTCCGGCCTACGAGGGGGAGAGACCCAGTACTTC.

This clone was seen just once. The chain joins TRBV24-1 to TRBJ1-5; 10 positions match TRBD1. The V segment lost 3 bases and the J segment 6 bases; nucleotides outside the gene matches: 7. Germline values: CDR1 KGHDR, CDR2 SFDVKD. This CDR3 has 16 residues. The DNA for the CDR3 is TGTGCCACCAGTGATACGGGACAGGGGAATGGTCAGCCCCAGCATTTT. Its protein product is CATSDTGQGNGQPQHF.

The rearrangement links TRBV2 to TRBJ2-2; 9 bases match TRBD1. In germline, CDR1 is SNHLY, CDR2 FYNNEI. Unmatched junction bases numbered 10, after V lost 10 bases and J lost 7 bases. This CDR3 comprises 14 residues. This CDR3 reads CATTGTGFFGELFF. In DNA form, the CDR3 reads TGTGCCACAACCGGGACAGGGTTTTTCGGGGAGCTGTTTTTT.

V and J are TRBV5-1 and TRBJ2-7; either TRBD1 or TRBD2 may supply D (5 bases each). V lost 4 bases and J 0 bases, leaving 23 bases between the germline ends. Germline values: CDR1 SGHRS, CDR2 YFSETQ. There are 18 residues in the CDR3. CDR3 DNA sequence: TGCGCCAGCAGCCCCGCCTGGGGGTCGGTTGGCGGCTCCTACGAGCAGTACGTC. It specifies CASSPAWGSVGGSYEQYV.

CDR3 nucleotide sequence: TGTGCCAGCTCACCCCGGACAGGGGGCGGGTCCCAGCATTTT. It yields the protein CASSPRTGGGSQHF. The chain couples TRBV18 to TRBJ1-5; the match to TRBD1 covers 11 bases. The CDR3 extends over 14 amino acids. Germline-derived CDR1 and CDR2 are KGHSH and LQKENI. V was pared by 3 bases and J by 11 bases, with 6 bases of the junction left unmatched.